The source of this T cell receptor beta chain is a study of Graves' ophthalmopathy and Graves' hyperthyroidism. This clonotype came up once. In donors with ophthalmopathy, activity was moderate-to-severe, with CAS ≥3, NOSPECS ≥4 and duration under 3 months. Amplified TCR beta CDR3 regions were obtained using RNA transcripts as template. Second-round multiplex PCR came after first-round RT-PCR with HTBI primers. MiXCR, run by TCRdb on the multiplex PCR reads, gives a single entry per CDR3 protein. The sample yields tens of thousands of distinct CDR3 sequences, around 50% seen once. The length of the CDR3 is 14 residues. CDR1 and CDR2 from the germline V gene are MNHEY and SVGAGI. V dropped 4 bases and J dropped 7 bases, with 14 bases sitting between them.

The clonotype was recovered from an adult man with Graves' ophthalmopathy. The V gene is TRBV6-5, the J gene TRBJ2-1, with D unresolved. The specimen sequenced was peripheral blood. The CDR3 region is CASSFRQVRNEQFF. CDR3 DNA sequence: TGTGCCAGCAGTTTCAGGCAGGTCCGAAATGAGCAGTTCTTC.